What follows are 23 T cell receptor beta chains derived from one specimen sequenced in a study of glioma-infiltrating T cells. Using RNA template, CDR3s of TCR alpha and beta were amplified with iRepertoire arm-PCR. TCRdb recomputed calls from the multiplex PCR reads with MiXCR, one row per CDR3 protein. The table lists about 110,000 distinct CDR3 sequences, less than 30% of them singletons. The sample comprised glioma tissue, nonneoplastic brain tissue, or PBMCs (not recorded which). These receptors originate from a human donor with low-grade glioma or glioblastoma, undergoing nonglioma brain surgery, or in good health (not recorded which).

Details on this clonotype: The CDR3 end shows no conserved phenylalanine or tryptophan, and so a read error is likely. V and J are TRBV7-9 and TRBJ2-3; D remains unclear. The CDR3 has 14 residues. Between the trimmed V and J ends, which lost 2 bases and 4 bases, there was a span of 10 bases. Germline V gives CDR1 SEHNR, CDR2 FQNEAQ (reference sequence). CDR3 coding DNA: TGTGCCAGCAGCTTATCAATTCCTGCAGATACGCAGTATAGT. Translation gives CASSLSIPADTQYS.

Of note for this clonotype: This may arise from a read error, as a much more abundant clone is one base away. The chain has TRBV7-2 and TRBJ2-7, with 7 bases that match TRBD2. CDR3 length: 13 residues. Germline V gene data show CDR1 as SGHTA and CDR2 as FQGNSA. CDR3 nucleotide sequence: TGTTCCAGCAGCGGGGCTGGGAACTACGAGCAGTACTTC. Its protein product is CSSSGAGNYEQYF. Complete variable domain (other parts from reference TRBV7-2 and TRBJ2-7): GAGVSQSPSNKVTEKGKDVELRCDPISGHTALYWYRQSLGQGLEFLIYFQGNSAPDKSGLPSDRFSAERTGGSVSTLTIQRTQQEDSAVYLCSSSGAGNYEQYFGPGTRLTVT.

This clonotype was picked up many times. The rearrangement joins TRBV20-1 to TRBJ1-3; tentative D call: TRBD1 (5 bases). CDR1 and CDR2 from the germline V gene are DFQATT and SNEGSKA (reference sequence). The CDR3 is made up of 14 amino acids. V shed 5 bases and J shed 0 bases, with 11 bases lying between them. CDR3 in DNA: TGCAGTGCTCGCGACAGCATCTCTGGAAACACCATATATTTT. Its translation is CSARDSISGNTIYF.

The V gene is TRBV12-3 or TRBV12-4, the J gene TRBJ2-7, with a tentative D call TRBD1 (6 bases). Trimming pared 4 bases from V and 0 bases from J, leaving 13 bases between. CDR3 length equals 15 residues. The CDR3 loop is CASSSTGTSSYEQYF. CDR3 in DNA: TGTGCCAGCAGTTCAACCGGGACAAGCTCCTACGAGCAGTACTTC.

This clonotype has ten or more counts. The V and J genes are TRBV2 and TRBJ2-7, with 7 bases matching TRBD1. The CDR3 totals 14 residues. Trimming removed 11 bases from V and 4 bases from J; junction bases left unmatched: 14. Germline V gene sequence: CDR1 SNHLY, CDR2 FYNNEI. Here the CDR3 DNA reads TGTGCCGGCCAAGACTCGACAGGGCGATACGAGCAGTACTTC. Translation gives CAGQDSTGRYEQYF.

This clonotype was recorded many times. The rearrangement uses TRBV2 and TRBJ1-6; 10 nucleotides agree with TRBD1. The V and J ends lost 8 bases and 8 bases, in that order; junction bases with no gene match: 6. Germline V gene lookup returns CDR1 SNHLY and CDR2 FYNNEI. CDR3 length: 14 amino acids. The CDR3 region is CASPRGTGDSPLHF. The CDR3 coding sequence is TGTGCCAGCCCTAGGGGGACAGGGGATTCACCCCTCCACTTT.

Only one count was recorded for this clonotype. The gene calls are TRBV6-1 and TRBJ1-1, with TRBD1 matching over 12 bases. The CDR3 spans 17 residues. Germline V gene data show CDR1 as MNHNS and CDR2 as SASEGT. After removal of 6 bases from V and 3 bases from J, the junction contained 11 bases not matched to a gene. The DNA of the CDR3 is TGTGCCAGCAGAAGGGCCGGGACAGGGGGCTCGTACACTGAAGCTTTCTTT. Its protein is CASRRAGTGGSYTEAFF.

This clonotype was seen ten or more times. The CDR3 sequence: CASSEERATEAFF. In nucleotides, the CDR3 is TGTGCCAGCAGTGAAGAACGGGCGACTGAAGCTTTCTTT. The chain recombines TRBV2 with TRBJ1-1; D unresolved. CDR3 length: 13 residues. From germline, CDR1 is SNHLY and CDR2 FYNNEI. V shed 1 base and J shed 5 bases, with 8 bases lying between them.

This clonotype was counted many times. The J gene is TRBJ2-7, the V gene TRBV6-1; 10 bases match TRBD1. The V segment lost 6 bases and the J segment 4 bases; nucleotides outside the gene matches: 9. Per germline, CDR1 MNHNS and CDR2 SASEGT. The CDR3 totals 15 residues. CDR3 amino acids: CASSPDGTGVYEQYF. CDR3 DNA sequence: TGTGCCAGCAGCCCTGATGGGACAGGGGTATACGAGCAGTACTTC.

Concerning this clonotype itself: Since a much larger clone is just one base distant, this may be a read error. J is TRBJ1-3 and V is TRBV11-3; no definite D call. Trimming stripped 6 bases from V and 8 bases from J, with 17 bases between. The CDR3 is 14 residues long. Germline V gives CDR1 SGHNT, CDR2 YENEEA. The CDR3 region has the DNA TGTGCCAGCAGTCCGGGAGCAGAACCGGACACCATATATTTT. This codes for CASSPGAEPDTIYF.

The CDR3 coding sequence is TGTGCCAGCAGCGTAGCCCCCGAGATCATTAACACTGAAGCTTTCTTT. This sequence encodes CASSVAPEIINTEAFF. The chain couples TRBV9 to TRBJ1-1; D unclear. CDR1 is SGDLS and CDR2 is YYNGEE in the germline V gene. V gave up 0 bases and J gave up 2 bases, with 14 bases separating them. The CDR3 covers 16 residues.

This clonotype was found many times. This chain joins TRBV27 and TRBJ1-1; D may be TRBD1 (5 bases). The germline V gene encodes CDR1 MNHEY and CDR2 SMNVEV (reference sequence). The CDR3 loop spans 11 amino acids. V lost 3 bases and J lost 6, with 5 bases in between. The CDR3, as DNA: TGTGCCAGCAGTTTGGGGCCTGAAGCTTTCTTT. As protein: CASSLGPEAFF.

Of note for this clonotype: Just one base apart from a much larger clone, this may be a read error. CDR3 amino acids: CASAGIDEQCF. The CDR3 DNA is TGTGCCAGCGCCGGAATTGACGAGCAGTGCTTC. This rearrangement joins TRBV7-9 to TRBJ2-7; no reliable D call. There are 11 residues in the CDR3. Germline V gene sequence: CDR1 SEHNR, CDR2 FQNEAQ (reference sequence).

This clonotype was seen just once. A much larger clonotype is one base distant, so this may be a read error. In DNA, the CDR3 is TGTGCCAGCAGCTCTACGACTAGCGGGTTGAGCTCCTACGAGCAGCACTTC. It encodes CASSSTTSGLSSYEQHF. The chain carries TRBV25-1 and TRBJ2-7; 10 nucleotides agree with TRBD2. This CDR3 is built from 17 residues. The V gene's germline CDR1 is MGHDK and CDR2 SYGVNS.

This clonotype was observed at least ten times. This rearrangement joins TRBV6-2 or TRBV6-3 to TRBJ2-1; tentative D call: TRBD2 (7 bases). The CDR3 length is 16 residues. The germline V and J ends were trimmed by 0 bases and 4 bases, with 13 bases remaining between them. The germline V gene has CDR1 MNHEY and CDR2 SVGEGT. Written as DNA, the CDR3 is TGTGCCAGCAGTTACTCCCCCGAGGGGGGGTACAATGAGCAGTTCTTC. Its protein is CASSYSPEGGYNEQFF.

V is TRBV28 and J is TRBJ1-2, with D unresolved. This CDR3 has 14 amino acids. Germline V lookup: CDR1 MDHEN, CDR2 SYDVKM. Between the trimmed V and J ends, which lost 1 base and 7 bases, there was a span of 13 bases. In DNA, the CDR3 is TGTGCCAGCAGTTTATCCCTCGAAGTCTGTGGCTACACCTTC. It specifies CASSLSLEVCGYTF.

For this clonotype: Since a much larger clone is just one base distant, this may be a read error. The V and J genes are TRBV9 and TRBJ2-3, with D uncertain. The germline V and J ends were trimmed by 3 bases and 3 bases, with 11 bases remaining between them. This CDR3 spans 14 amino acids. Germline loops: CDR1 SGDLS, CDR2 YYNGEE. CDR3 residues: CASSGEIVTDTQYF. For the CDR3, the DNA is TGTGCCAGCAGCGGGGAAATTGTGACAGATACGCAGTATTTT.

This clonotype was observed at least ten times. CDR3 region: CATQWTPSNTEAFF. As DNA, the CDR3 is TGTGCCACCCAGTGGACACCTTCGAACACTGAAGCTTTCTTT. The chain couples TRBV10-3 to TRBJ1-1; D is perhaps TRBD1 (5 bases). V lost 10 bases to trimming and J lost 1 base, with 16 bases between them. CDR1 is ENHRY, CDR2 SYGVKD, per germline. The CDR3 has 14 amino acids.

This clonotype was seen repeatedly, ten times or more. The V gene is TRBV20-1, the J gene TRBJ2-1, with D perhaps matching TRBD1 or TRBD2 (6 bases each). Trimming took 5 bases from V and 7 from J, leaving 15 bases between them. Germline V lookup: CDR1 DFQATT, CDR2 SNEGSKA (reference sequence). The CDR3 is 13 amino acids. CDR3 DNA sequence: TGCAGTGCTGCCCCTCGGGGGCGAAATGAGCAGTTCTTC. It translates to CSAAPRGRNEQFF.

V is TRBV29-1 and J is TRBJ1-1; D not resolved. CDR1 SQVTM and CDR2 ANQGSEA come from the germline V gene. The CDR3 is made up of 13 amino acids. Trimming removed 3 bases at V and 3 bases at J, with 11 bases between. Here the CDR3 reads CSVDSGVYTEAFF. Written as DNA, the CDR3 is TGCAGCGTTGATAGCGGGGTTTACACTGAAGCTTTCTTT.

This clonotype was observed at least ten times. The chain's CDR3 is CSARERPSDTQYF. The CDR3 nucleotides read TGCAGTGCTAGAGAGCGTCCCTCAGATACGCAGTATTTT. The chain links TRBV20-1 to TRBJ2-3, with no clear D. CDR3 length: 13 amino acids. CDR1 DFQATT and CDR2 SNEGSKA come from the germline V gene (reference sequence). V was trimmed by 0 bases and J by 4 bases, leaving 8 bases between them.

This clonotype was observed at least ten times. The gene calls are TRBV6-1 and TRBJ2-1, with TRBD2 matching over 11 bases. The junction had 8 bases not matched to a gene; V was cut back by 6 bases and J by 7 bases. The CDR3 is 15 residues long. CDR1 is MNHNS, CDR2 SASEGT, per germline. This CDR3 is CASSTTSGGVNEQFF. The CDR3 coding sequence is TGTGCCAGCAGCACCACTAGCGGGGGAGTGAATGAGCAGTTCTTC.

This clonotype has a count of ten or more. The rearrangement joins TRBV6-2 or TRBV6-3 to TRBJ2-7; TRBD1 is a possible D gene (6 bases). The germline V gene encodes CDR1 MNHEY and CDR2 SVGEGT. The length of the CDR3 is 13 residues. V was pared by 2 bases and J by 5 bases, with 10 bases between. The CDR3: CASSYNRDNEQYF. The CDR3 DNA reads TGTGCCAGCAGTTACAACAGGGACAACGAGCAGTACTTC.